This T cell receptor beta chain was retrieved from a study of blood T cell repertoires in COVID-19. For the study at large: COVID-19 samples, acute and convalescent, were from the United States, Italy and Spain. PBMCs, B-cell-depleted T cells, or T cells were the source of the cDNA or gDNA that made up the material.

Under the authors' procedure: Cell counts per sample came from amplifying reference gene primers. The method was immunoSEQ multiplex PCR; TCRdb's version includes in-frame clones alone and lacks a portion of them. V, J and clone size derive from that table, while D and trimming were established from the DNA sequence. Of under 250,000 clones in the sample, approximately 82% were seen once. Germline V CDR1 and CDR2: SGHNT, YENEEA. V gave up 5 bases and J gave up 3 bases; unmatched junction bases: 9. The length of the CDR3 is 15 residues. This sequence was found in a man aged 45-65 years with active or convalescent COVID-19. What was sequenced was peripheral blood. This chain uses TRBV11-3 with TRBJ1-1; the match to TRBD1 covers 7 bases. The CDR3 protein is CASSARQGRDTEAFF. CDR3 bases: TGTGCCAGCAGCGCCCGACAGGGTCGGGACACTGAAGCTTTCTTT.